Included here is one T cell receptor (beta chain) sequence, with context. These data are taken from a study of blood T cell repertoires in COVID-19. Looking at the study overall: T cells, B-cell-depleted T cells, or PBMCs provided the cDNA or gDNA that served as material.

Losses at the gene ends were 4 bases for V and 6 bases for J; bases not matched to a gene: 5. The CDR3 extends over 14 amino acids. CDR1 is LNHDA and CDR2 is SQIVND in the germline V gene (reference sequence). The method was immunoSEQ multiplex PCR; TCRdb's version includes in-frame clones alone and lacks a portion of them. The repertoire includes 90,000 to 150,000 clones, around 91% of them detected once, and less than 30% sits in the top ten. The chain carries TRBV19 and TRBJ2-2, with 7 bases matching TRBD2. The TCR sequence derives from a man in his 70s with active or convalescent COVID-19. The sequencing sample was made of peripheral blood. CDR3 sequence reads: CASSTGGSAGELFF. CDR3 DNA: TGTGCCAGTAGTACCGGGGGGTCCGCCGGGGAGCTGTTTTTT.